This is a list of T cell receptor beta chains from one sample in a study of shared clonotypes between healthy human individuals. Profiling relied on immunoSEQ multiplex PCR, and the TCRdb table lists in-frame clones only, not all of them. The sample records some 2.1 million clones, just over 90% being singletons. The sequenced sample was naive CD8+ T cells from PBMCs. These receptors all stem from a man between 18 and 35 years old in good health. Some clones in this sample may be carry-over from other donors' samples. Each CDR3 is given with its conserved first and last residue. A D gene is named only where the DNA matches it firmly. Clone size, where shown, is once, few, many, or a class for clones that have expanded.

abundance: -; d_gene: TRBD1; j_gene: TRBJ2-3; v_gene: TRBV30; CDR3aa: CAWDRGNGDTQYF; CDR3nt: TGTGCCTGGGACAGGGGCAACGGAGATACGCAGTATTTT
abundance: -; d_gene: -; j_gene: TRBJ1-1; v_gene: TRBV11-2; CDR3aa: CASSLEGGRGTEAFF; CDR3nt: TGTGCCAGCAGCTTAGAAGGCGGCAGGGGCACTGAAGCTTTCTTT
abundance: -; d_gene: -; j_gene: TRBJ2-6; v_gene: TRBV19; CDR3aa: CASSPPPFSGANVLTF; CDR3nt: TGTGCCAGTAGTCCACCCCCCTTCTCTGGGGCCAACGTCCTGACTTTC
abundance: -; d_gene: -; j_gene: TRBJ2-7; v_gene: TRBV6-1; CDR3aa: CASSTGYEQYF; CDR3nt: TGTGCCAGCAGCACCGGATACGAGCAGTACTTC
abundance: -; d_gene: TRBD1; j_gene: TRBJ1-5; v_gene: TRBV30; CDR3aa: CAWSLGQGAASNQPQHF; CDR3nt: TGTGCCTGGAGTTTGGGACAGGGGGCGGCCAGCAATCAGCCCCAGCATTTT
abundance: once; d_gene: -; j_gene: TRBJ2-4; v_gene: TRBV5-4; CDR3aa: CASSSGFSKNIQYF; CDR3nt: TGTGCCAGCAGTTCAGGGTTTTCCAAAAACATTCAGTACTTC
abundance: once; d_gene: -; j_gene: TRBJ2-1; v_gene: TRBV19; CDR3aa: CASRSRGNEQFF; CDR3nt: TGTGCCAGTAGGAGCAGGGGTAATGAGCAGTTCTTC
abundance: -; d_gene: -; j_gene: TRBJ2-3; v_gene: TRBV4-2; CDR3aa: CASSLGVATSLADTQYF; CDR3nt: TGTGCCAGCAGCCTTGGTGTGGCGACTAGTTTGGCAGATACGCAGTATTTT
abundance: -; d_gene: -; j_gene: TRBJ1-1; v_gene: TRBV10-2; CDR3aa: CASSESYRVEAFF; CDR3nt: TGCGCCAGCAGTGAGTCATACAGGGTTGAAGCTTTCTTT
abundance: -; d_gene: -; j_gene: TRBJ2-1; v_gene: TRBV7-9; CDR3aa: CASSPLGGSYNEQFF; CDR3nt: TGTGCCAGCAGCCCCCTGGGGGGATCCTACAATGAGCAGTTCTTC
abundance: -; d_gene: -; j_gene: TRBJ1-1; v_gene: TRBV28; CDR3aa: CASSLQGTNTEAFF; CDR3nt: TGTGCCAGCAGTTTGCAGGGGACGAACACTGAAGCTTTCTTT
abundance: -; d_gene: TRBD2; j_gene: TRBJ2-5; v_gene: TRBV2; CDR3aa: CASSTRAGIQETQYF; CDR3nt: TGTGCCAGCAGTACCCGAGCGGGGATCCAAGAGACCCAGTACTTC
abundance: -; d_gene: -; j_gene: TRBJ2-7; v_gene: TRBV14; CDR3aa: CASSQADRPREQYF; CDR3nt: TGTGCCAGCAGCCAAGCTGACAGGCCGCGGGAGCAGTACTTC
abundance: -; d_gene: -; j_gene: TRBJ2-3; v_gene: TRBV28; CDR3aa: CASSLRGAHLLIDTQYF; CDR3nt: TGTGCCAGCAGTTTGCGTGGGGCCCATTTACTTATAGATACGCAGTATTTT
abundance: -; d_gene: -; j_gene: TRBJ1-1; v_gene: TRBV7-2; CDR3aa: CASYSGRDTEAFF; CDR3nt: TGTGCCAGCTACAGCGGGCGGGACACTGAAGCTTTCTTT
abundance: once; d_gene: -; j_gene: TRBJ2-2; v_gene: TRBV18; CDR3aa: CASAKGRRASDTGELFF; CDR3nt: TGTGCCAGCGCGAAGGGGCGTAGGGCATCGGACACCGGGGAGCTGTTTTTT
abundance: -; d_gene: -; j_gene: TRBJ2-3; v_gene: TRBV13; CDR3aa: CASSLTPGVAVYPSTDTQYF; CDR3nt: TGTGCCAGCAGCTTAACTCCTGGGGTAGCGGTCTATCCTAGCACAGATACGCAGTATTTT
abundance: -; d_gene: -; j_gene: TRBJ2-1; v_gene: TRBV9; CDR3aa: CASSPNLPRDEQFF; CDR3nt: TGTGCCAGCAGCCCGAACCTTCCGAGGGATGAGCAGTTCTTC
abundance: once; d_gene: TRBD2; j_gene: TRBJ2-2; v_gene: TRBV5-4; CDR3aa: CASSLKREVYTGELFF; CDR3nt: TGTGCCAGCAGCTTGAAGCGGGAGGTGTACACCGGGGAGCTGTTTTTT
abundance: -; d_gene: -; j_gene: TRBJ2-5; v_gene: TRBV27; CDR3aa: CASSPLPGRNQETQYF; CDR3nt: TGTGCCAGCAGCCCCCTACCCGGCAGGAATCAAGAGACCCAGTACTTC
abundance: -; d_gene: -; j_gene: TRBJ2-3; v_gene: TRBV9; CDR3aa: CASDGGGSTDTQYF; CDR3nt: TGTGCCAGCGATGGGGGCGGGAGCACAGATACGCAGTATTTT
abundance: -; d_gene: -; j_gene: TRBJ2-7; v_gene: TRBV5-1; CDR3aa: CASSLTNRQYEQYF; CDR3nt: TGCGCCAGCAGCTTGACCAACAGACAGTACGAGCAGTACTTC
abundance: -; d_gene: -; j_gene: TRBJ1-1; v_gene: TRBV9; CDR3aa: CASSVGVGGATEAFF; CDR3nt: TGTGCCAGCAGCGTAGGTGTCGGGGGAGCCACTGAAGCTTTCTTT
abundance: -; d_gene: -; j_gene: TRBJ2-7; v_gene: TRBV9; CDR3aa: CASSVVGAPTYEQYF; CDR3nt: TGTGCCAGCAGCGTAGTAGGAGCGCCGACCTACGAGCAGTACTTC
abundance: -; d_gene: TRBD1; j_gene: TRBJ1-4; v_gene: TRBV5-1; CDR3aa: CASSPGGSNEKLFF; CDR3nt: TGCGCCAGCAGCCCAGGGGGCAGTAATGAAAAACTGTTTTTT
abundance: -; d_gene: TRBD2; j_gene: TRBJ2-1; v_gene: TRBV5-1; CDR3aa: CASRGGRASYNEQFF; CDR3nt: TGCGCCAGCAGGGGCGGGAGGGCCTCCTACAATGAGCAGTTCTTC
abundance: -; d_gene: -; j_gene: TRBJ1-1; v_gene: TRBV27; CDR3aa: CASSLRQDLNTEAFF; CDR3nt: TGTGCCAGCAGTTTAAGACAGGACCTGAACACTGAAGCTTTCTTT